This T cell receptor (beta chain) was retrieved from a study of T cells in Graves' hyperthyroidism and ophthalmopathy. TCR beta CDR3 regions were amplified from RNA. Carried out on the TCR CDR3, a first-round RT-PCR used the HTBI primer set. MiXCR was run by TCRdb on the multiplex PCR reads, yielding one entry per CDR3 protein. The data show hundreds of thousands of distinct CDR3 sequences, roughly 40% seen once. In germline, CDR1 is SGHTA, CDR2 FQGNSA. J was trimmed by 0 bases and V by 4 bases; bases with no gene match: 2. The CDR3 covers 18 residues. In its sample, this clonotype was seen many times.

The origin of this receptor is a man in his late teens or twenties with Graves' hyperthyroidism. The V and J genes are TRBV7-2 and TRBJ2-6, with 14 bases matching TRBD2. Sequenced sample: blood. CDR3 amino acids: CASSSGLAGASGANVLTF. CDR3 coding DNA: TGTGCCAGCAGCTCGGGACTAGCGGGGGCCTCTGGGGCCAACGTCCTGACTTTC.